The entry below describes one T cell receptor (beta chain). The antigen is undetermined. Being one base from a much bigger clone, this may be a read error. These data come from a study of T cell repertoires in cytomegalovirus infection. Study as a whole: Indicated by public TCR beta signatures were CMV infection and matching HLA type.

CDR1 is SGHTA and CDR2 is FQGTGA in the germline V gene. The CDR3 sequence is 14 residues long. Findings and limits, study-wide: The ex vivo response was dominated by HLA-C-restricted CMV-specific TCR beta clonotypes. Based on cumulative public TCR beta family frequency, carriers of CMV plus the relevant HLA were identified.

Using its own MiXCR run on the reads, TCRdb lists one record per CDR3 protein. The sample consists of roughly 280,000 distinct CDR3 sequences, approximately 13% of them appearing once. The TCR originated in a human donor in good health (CMV status not recorded). Some clones in this sample may be carry-over from other donors' samples. The sequenced material came from PBMCs. V gene TRBV7-3 combines with J gene TRBJ1-1, with D maybe TRBD1 (5 bases). CDR3 sequence: CAGSQSGGNTEAFF. In DNA form, the CDR3 reads TGTGCCGGCAGCCAATCGGGGGGGAACACTGAAGCTTTCTTT.